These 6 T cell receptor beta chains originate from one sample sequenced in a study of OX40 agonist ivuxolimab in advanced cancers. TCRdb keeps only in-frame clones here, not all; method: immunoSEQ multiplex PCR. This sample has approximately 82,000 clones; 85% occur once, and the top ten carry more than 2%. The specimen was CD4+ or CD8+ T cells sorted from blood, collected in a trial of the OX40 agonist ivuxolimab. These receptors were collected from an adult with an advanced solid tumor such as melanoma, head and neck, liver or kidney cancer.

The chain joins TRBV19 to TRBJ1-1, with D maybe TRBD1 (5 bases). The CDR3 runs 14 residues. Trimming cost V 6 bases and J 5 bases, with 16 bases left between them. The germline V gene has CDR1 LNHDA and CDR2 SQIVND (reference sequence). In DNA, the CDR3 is TGTGCCAGTAGCCCGTACAGGACCGAAACTGAAGCTTTCTTT. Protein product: CASSPYRTETEAFF.

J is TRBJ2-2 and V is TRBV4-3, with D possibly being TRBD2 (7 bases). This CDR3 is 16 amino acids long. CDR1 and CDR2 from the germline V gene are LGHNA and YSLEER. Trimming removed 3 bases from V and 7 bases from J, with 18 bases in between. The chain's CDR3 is CASSHTAGALGGELFF. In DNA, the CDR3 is TGCGCCAGCAGCCACACCGCGGGGGCGCTCGGCGGGGAGCTGTTTTTT.

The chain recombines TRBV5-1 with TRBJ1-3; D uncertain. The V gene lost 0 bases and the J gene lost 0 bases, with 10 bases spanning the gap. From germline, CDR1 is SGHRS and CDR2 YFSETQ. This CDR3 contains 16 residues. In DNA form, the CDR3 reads TGCGCCAGCAGCTTGGCCGGGATCAACTCTGGAAACACCATATATTTT. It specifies CASSLAGINSGNTIYF.

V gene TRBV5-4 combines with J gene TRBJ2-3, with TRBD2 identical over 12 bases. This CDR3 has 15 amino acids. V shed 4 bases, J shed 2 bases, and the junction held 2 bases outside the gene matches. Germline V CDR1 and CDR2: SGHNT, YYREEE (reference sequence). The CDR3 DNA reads TGTGCCAGCAGCCTAGCGGGGGGGCCCACAGATACGCAGTATTTT. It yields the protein CASSLAGGPTDTQYF. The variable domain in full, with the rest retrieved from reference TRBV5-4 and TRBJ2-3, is ETGVTQSPTHLIKTRGQQVTLRCSSQSGHNTVSWYQQALGQGPQFIFQYYREEENGRGNFPPRFSGLQFPNYSSELNVNALELDDSALYLCASSLAGGPTDTQYFGPGTRLTVL.

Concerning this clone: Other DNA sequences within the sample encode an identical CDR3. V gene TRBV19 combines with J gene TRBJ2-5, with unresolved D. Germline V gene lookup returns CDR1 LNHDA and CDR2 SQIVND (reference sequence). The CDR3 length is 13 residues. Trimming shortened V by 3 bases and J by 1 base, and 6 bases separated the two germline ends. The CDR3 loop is CASSIQVQETQYF. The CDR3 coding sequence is TGTGCCAGTAGTATTCAGGTCCAAGAGACCCAGTACTTC. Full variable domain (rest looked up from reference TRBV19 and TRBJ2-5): DGGITQSPKYLFRKEGQNVTLSCEQNLNHDAMYWYRQDPGQGLRLIYYSQIVNDFQKGDIAEGYSVSREKKESFPLTVTSAQKNPTAFYLCASSIQVQETQYFGPGTRLLVL.

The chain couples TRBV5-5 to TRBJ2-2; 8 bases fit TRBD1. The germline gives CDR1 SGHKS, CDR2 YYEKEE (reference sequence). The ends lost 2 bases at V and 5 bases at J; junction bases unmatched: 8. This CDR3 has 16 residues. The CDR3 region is CASSLLQGEGTGELFF. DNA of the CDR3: TGTGCCAGCAGCTTATTACAGGGGGAAGGGACCGGGGAGCTGTTTTTT.